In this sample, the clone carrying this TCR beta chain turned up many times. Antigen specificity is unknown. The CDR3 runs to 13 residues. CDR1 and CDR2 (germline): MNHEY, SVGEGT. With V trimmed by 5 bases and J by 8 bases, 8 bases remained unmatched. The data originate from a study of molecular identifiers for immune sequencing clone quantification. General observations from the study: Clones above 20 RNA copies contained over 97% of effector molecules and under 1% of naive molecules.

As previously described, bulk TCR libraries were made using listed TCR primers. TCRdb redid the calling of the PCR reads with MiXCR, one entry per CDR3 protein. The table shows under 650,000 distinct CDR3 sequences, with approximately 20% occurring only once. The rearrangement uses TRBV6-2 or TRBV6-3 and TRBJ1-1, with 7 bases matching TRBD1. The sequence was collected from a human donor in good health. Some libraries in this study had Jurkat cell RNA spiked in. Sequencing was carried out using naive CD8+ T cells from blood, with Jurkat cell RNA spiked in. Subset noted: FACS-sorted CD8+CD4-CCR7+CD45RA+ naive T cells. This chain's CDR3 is CASSQKQGIEAFF. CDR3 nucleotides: TGTGCCAGCAGTCAAAAACAGGGGATCGAAGCTTTCTTT.